This TCR beta chain is drawn from a study of post-analysis software for immune sequencing data. In the study overall: The patients showed relapsing-remitting, secondary progressive and progressive-relapsing multiple sclerosis courses. Overall study findings and caveats: Relative to controls, patients had a few TRBV segments at higher frequency, with TRBV5-6, TRBV5-1 and TRBV20-1 among these. Diversity measured as normalized Chao1 was significantly lower in multiple sclerosis patients than in controls.

Incorporated into the TCR beta cDNA libraries were unique molecular identifiers, which served to reduce PCR and sequencing biases. TCRdb reprocessed the PCR reads via MiXCR and lists one record per CDR3 protein. The sample has hundreds of thousands of distinct CDR3 sequences; roughly 27% are singletons. This clonotype was seen a handful of times. As yet, its antigen is unknown. The CDR3 runs to 14 residues. Per germline, CDR1 SQVTM and CDR2 ANQGSEA. J is TRBJ2-5 and V is TRBV29-1, with 7 bases lining up with TRBD1. Judging by the DNA end, TRBJ2-7 fits better; the J call may be wrong. Sequenced sample: blood. This TCR derives from a girl aged 10 to 17 with multiple sclerosis. The CDR3 is CSVEDLGQPYEQYF. The CDR3 DNA reads TGCAGCGTTGAAGACCTGGGACAGCCCTACGAGCAGTACTTC.